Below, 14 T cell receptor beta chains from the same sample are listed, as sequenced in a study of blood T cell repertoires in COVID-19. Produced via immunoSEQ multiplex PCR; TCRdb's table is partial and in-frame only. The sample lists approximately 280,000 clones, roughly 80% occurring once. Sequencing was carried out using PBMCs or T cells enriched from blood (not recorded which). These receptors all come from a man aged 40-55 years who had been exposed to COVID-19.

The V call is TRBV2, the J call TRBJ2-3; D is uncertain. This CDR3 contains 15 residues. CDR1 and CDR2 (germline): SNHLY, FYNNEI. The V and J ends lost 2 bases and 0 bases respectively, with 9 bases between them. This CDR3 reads CASSEQAFSTDTQYF. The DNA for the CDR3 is TGTGCCAGCAGTGAACAGGCATTTAGCACAGATACGCAGTATTTT. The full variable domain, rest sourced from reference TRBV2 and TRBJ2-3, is EPEVTQTPSHQVTQMGQEVILRCVPISNHLYFYWYRQILGQKVEFLVSFYNNEISEKSEIFDDQFSVERPDGSNFTLKIRSTKLEDSAMYFCASSEQAFSTDTQYFGPGTRLTVL.

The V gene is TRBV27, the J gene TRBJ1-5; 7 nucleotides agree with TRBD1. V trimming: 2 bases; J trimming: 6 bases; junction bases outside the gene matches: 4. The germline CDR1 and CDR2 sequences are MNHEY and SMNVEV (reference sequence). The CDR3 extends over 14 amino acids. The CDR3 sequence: CASSLQTGTQPQHF. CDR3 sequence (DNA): TGTGCCAGCAGTTTACAGACAGGGACTCAGCCCCAGCATTTT.

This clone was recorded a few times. CDR3 protein: CSVDKWTAKGTEAFF. The CDR3 nucleotides are TGCAGCGTTGACAAATGGACCGCCAAGGGGACTGAAGCTTTCTTT. The chain combines TRBV29-1 with TRBJ1-1; maybe TRBD1 (5 bases). CDR3 length equals 15 residues. Trimming removed 3 bases at V and 5 bases at J, with 19 bases between. CDR1 and CDR2 (germline): SQVTM, ANQGSEA.

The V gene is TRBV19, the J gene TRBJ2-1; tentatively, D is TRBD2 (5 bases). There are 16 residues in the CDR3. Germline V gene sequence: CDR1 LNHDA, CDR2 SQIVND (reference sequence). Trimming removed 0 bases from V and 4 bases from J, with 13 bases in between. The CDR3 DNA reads TGTGCCAGTAGTATAGAATACGGGAAAGGGTACAATGAGCAGTTCTTC. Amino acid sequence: CASSIEYGKGYNEQFF.

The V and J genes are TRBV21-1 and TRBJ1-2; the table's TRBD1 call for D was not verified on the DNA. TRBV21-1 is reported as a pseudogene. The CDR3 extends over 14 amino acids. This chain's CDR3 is CASSTPTGSYGYTF. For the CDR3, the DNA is TGTGCCAGCAGCACGCCGACAGGGTCCTATGGCTACACCTTC.

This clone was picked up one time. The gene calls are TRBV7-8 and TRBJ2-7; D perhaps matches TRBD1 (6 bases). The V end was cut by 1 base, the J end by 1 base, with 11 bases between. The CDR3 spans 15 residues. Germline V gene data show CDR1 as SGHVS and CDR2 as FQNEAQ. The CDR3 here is CASSLVGGTSYEQYF. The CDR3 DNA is TGTGCCAGCAGCTTAGTTGGGGGCACGTCCTACGAGCAGTACTTC.

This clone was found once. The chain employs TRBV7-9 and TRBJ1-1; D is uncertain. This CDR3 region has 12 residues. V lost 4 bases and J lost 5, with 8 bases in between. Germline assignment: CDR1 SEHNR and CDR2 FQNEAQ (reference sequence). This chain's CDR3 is CASSYVRTEAFF. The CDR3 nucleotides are TGTGCCAGCAGCTACGTCCGGACTGAAGCTTTCTTT.

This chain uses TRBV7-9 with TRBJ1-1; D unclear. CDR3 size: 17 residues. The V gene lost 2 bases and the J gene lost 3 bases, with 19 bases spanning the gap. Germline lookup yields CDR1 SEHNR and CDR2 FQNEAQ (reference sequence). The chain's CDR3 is CASSLTIAPGGHTEAFF. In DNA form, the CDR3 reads TGTGCCAGCAGCTTAACTATAGCCCCGGGCGGGCACACTGAAGCTTTCTTT.

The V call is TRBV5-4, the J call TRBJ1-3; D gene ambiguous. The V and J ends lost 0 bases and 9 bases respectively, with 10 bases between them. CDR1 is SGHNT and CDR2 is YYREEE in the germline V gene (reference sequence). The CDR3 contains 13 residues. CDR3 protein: CASSLDSASTIYF. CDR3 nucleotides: TGTGCCAGCAGCTTGGACAGTGCAAGCACCATATATTTT.

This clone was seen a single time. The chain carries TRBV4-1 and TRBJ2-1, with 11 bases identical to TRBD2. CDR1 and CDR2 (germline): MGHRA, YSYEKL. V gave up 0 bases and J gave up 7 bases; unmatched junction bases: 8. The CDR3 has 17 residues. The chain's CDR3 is CASSQEPTSGSWNEQFF. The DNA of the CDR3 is TGCGCCAGCAGCCAAGAGCCAACTAGCGGGAGTTGGAATGAGCAGTTCTTC.

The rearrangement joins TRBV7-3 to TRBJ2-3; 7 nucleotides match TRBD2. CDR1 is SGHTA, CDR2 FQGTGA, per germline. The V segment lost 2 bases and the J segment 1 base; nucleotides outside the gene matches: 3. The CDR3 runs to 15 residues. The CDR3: CASSLSGGRTDTQYF. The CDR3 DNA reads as TGTGCCAGCAGCTTATCGGGAGGACGCACAGATACGCAGTATTTT. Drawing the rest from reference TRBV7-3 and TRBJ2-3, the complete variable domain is GAGVSQTPSNKVTEKGKYVELRCDPISGHTALYWYRQSLGQGPEFLIYFQGTGAADDSGLPNDRFFAVRPEGSVSTLKIQRTERGDSAVYLCASSLSGGRTDTQYFGPGTRLTVL.

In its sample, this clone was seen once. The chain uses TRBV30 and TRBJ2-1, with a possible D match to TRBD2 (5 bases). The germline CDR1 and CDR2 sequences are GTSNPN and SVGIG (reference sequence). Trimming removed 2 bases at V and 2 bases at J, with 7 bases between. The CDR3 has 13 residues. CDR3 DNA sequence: TGTGCCTGGAGTTCCGGGGCCTACAATGAGCAGTTCTTC. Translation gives CAWSSGAYNEQFF.

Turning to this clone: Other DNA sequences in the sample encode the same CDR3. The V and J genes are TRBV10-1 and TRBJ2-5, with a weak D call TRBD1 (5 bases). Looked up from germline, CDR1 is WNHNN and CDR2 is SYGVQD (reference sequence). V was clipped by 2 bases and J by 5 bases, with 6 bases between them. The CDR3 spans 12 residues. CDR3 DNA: TGCGCCAGCAGTGAGAACAGGGAGACCCAGTACTTC. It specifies CASSENRETQYF.

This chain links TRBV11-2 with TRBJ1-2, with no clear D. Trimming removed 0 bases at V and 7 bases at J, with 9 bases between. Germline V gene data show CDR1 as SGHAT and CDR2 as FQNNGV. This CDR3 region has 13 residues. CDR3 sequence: CASSLDGRSGYTF. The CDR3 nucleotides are TGTGCCAGCAGCTTAGATGGTAGGAGTGGCTACACCTTC.